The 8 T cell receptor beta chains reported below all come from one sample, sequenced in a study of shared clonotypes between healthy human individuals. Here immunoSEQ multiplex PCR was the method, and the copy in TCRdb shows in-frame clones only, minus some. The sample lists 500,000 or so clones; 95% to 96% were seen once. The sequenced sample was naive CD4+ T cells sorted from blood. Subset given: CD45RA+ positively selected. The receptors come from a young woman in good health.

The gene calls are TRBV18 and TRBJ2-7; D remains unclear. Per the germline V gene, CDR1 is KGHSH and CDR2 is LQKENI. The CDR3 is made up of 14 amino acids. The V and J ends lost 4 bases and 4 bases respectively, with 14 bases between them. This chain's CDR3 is CASSRTPGQYEQYF. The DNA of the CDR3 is TGTGCCAGCTCACGAACTCCTGGGCAGTACGAGCAGTACTTC.

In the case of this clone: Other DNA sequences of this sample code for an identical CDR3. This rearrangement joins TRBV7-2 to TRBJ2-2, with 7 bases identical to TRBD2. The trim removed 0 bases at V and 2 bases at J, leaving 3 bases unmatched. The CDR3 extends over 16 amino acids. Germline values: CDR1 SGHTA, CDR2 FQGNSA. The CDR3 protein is CASSLAQRGNTGELFF. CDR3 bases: TGTGCCAGCAGCTTAGCACAGCGGGGCAACACCGGGGAGCTGTTTTTT.

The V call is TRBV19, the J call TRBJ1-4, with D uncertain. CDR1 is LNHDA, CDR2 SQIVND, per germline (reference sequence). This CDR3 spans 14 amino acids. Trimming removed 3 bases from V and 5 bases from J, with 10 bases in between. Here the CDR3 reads CASSIREKNEKLFF. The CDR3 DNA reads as TGTGCCAGTAGTATTCGGGAGAAGAATGAAAAACTGTTTTTT. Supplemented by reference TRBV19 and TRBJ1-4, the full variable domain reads DGGITQSPKYLFRKEGQNVTLSCEQNLNHDAMYWYRQDPGQGLRLIYYSQIVNDFQKGDIAEGYSVSREKKESFPLTVTSAQKNPTAFYLCASSIREKNEKLFFGSGTQLSVL.

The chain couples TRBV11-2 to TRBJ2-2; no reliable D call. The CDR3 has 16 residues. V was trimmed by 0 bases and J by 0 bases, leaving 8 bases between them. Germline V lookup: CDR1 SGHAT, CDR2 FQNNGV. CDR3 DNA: TGTGCCAGCAGCTTAGAGGTCTGGGCGAACACCGGGGAGCTGTTTTTT. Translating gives CASSLEVWANTGELFF.

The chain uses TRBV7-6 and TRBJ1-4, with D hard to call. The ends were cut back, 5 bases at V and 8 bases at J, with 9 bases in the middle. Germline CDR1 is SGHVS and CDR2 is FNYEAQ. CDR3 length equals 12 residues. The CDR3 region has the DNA TGTGCCAGCAGCCGGCCTGAAGAAAAACTGTTTTTT. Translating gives CASSRPEEKLFF.

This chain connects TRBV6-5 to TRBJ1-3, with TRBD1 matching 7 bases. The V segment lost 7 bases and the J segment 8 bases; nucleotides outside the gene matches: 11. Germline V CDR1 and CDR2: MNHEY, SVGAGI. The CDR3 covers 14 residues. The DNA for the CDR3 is TGTGCCAGCACTCCCCAGGGGGAGGCGGACACCATATATTTT. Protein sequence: CASTPQGEADTIYF.

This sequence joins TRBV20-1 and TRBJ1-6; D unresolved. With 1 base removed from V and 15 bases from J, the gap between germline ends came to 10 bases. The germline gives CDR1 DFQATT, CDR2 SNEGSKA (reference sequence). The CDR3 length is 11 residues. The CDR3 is CSARVSRDLHF. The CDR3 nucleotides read TGCAGTGCTAGAGTCAGCCGGGACCTCCACTTT.

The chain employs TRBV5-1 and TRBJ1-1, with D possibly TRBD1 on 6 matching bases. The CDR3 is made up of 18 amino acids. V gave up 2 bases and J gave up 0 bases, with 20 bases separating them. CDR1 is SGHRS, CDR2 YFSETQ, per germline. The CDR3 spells CASSFISTGQLMNTEAFF. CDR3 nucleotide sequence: TGCGCCAGCAGCTTCATATCTACCGGACAGCTAATGAACACTGAAGCTTTCTTT.